The next 15 T cell receptor beta chains were all read from a single sample in a study of shared clonotypes between healthy human individuals (dated by TCRdb to the early 2020s). Library preparation was by the immunoSEQ multiplex PCR assay. The table was pulled from immuneACCESS by TCRdb, which kept in-frame rearrangements only. Such tables lose some clones; where checked, under half of the loss comes from unresolved V genes, and the rest has no known cause. Within this sample are some 2,400,000 clones, with 90% to 97% of them counted one time only. Jointly, the top ten make up less than 0.15% of the sample. Sequencing input: naive CD4+ T cells sorted from blood. The sample's cell subset or site label is to be understood as: CD45RA+ positively selected. The source of these receptors is a man aged 18 to 30 in good health.

This clone was detected only a few times. Additional DNA sequences in this sample encode the identical CDR3. The genes are TRBV11-2 and TRBJ1-4; tentative D call: TRBD1 (6 bases). CDR3 size: 14 residues. The V end was cut by 4 bases, the J end by 4 bases, with 10 bases between. Germline CDR1 is SGHAT and CDR2 is FQNNGV. Here the CDR3 DNA reads TGTGCCAGCAGCTCGGGACAACTTAATGAAAAACTGTTTTTT. Translation gives CASSSGQLNEKLFF.

V and J are TRBV5-6 and TRBJ2-1, with 8 bases aligning to TRBD2. Germline CDR1 reads SGHDT; CDR2 reads YYEEEE. The CDR3 totals 16 residues. J was trimmed by 8 bases and V by 3 bases; bases with no gene match: 13. In nucleotides, the CDR3 is TGTGCCAGCAGCTCGCGGGGTAGCGGGGCCGCCTATGAGCAGTTCTTC. The encoded protein is CASSSRGSGAAYEQFF. Using reference TRBV5-6 and TRBJ2-1 for the parts outside the CDR3, the full variable domain is DAGVTQSPTHLIKTRGQQVTLRCSPKSGHDTVSWYQQALGQGPQFIFQYYEEEERQRGNFPDRFSGHQFPNYSSELNVNALLLGDSALYLCASSSRGSGAAYEQFFGPGTRLTVL.

The rearrangement links TRBV4-3 to TRBJ2-7, with TRBD2 as a possible D gene (6 bases). This CDR3 comprises 15 residues. V was cut by 0 bases and J by 3 bases, with 12 bases left in between. CDR1 LGHNA and CDR2 YSLEER come from the germline V gene. The CDR3 DNA follows: TGCGCCAGCAGCCAAGACTGGGAGGATTACTACGAGCAGTACTTC. It codes for CASSQDWEDYYEQYF.

The genes are TRBV30 and TRBJ1-1, with TRBD1 identical over 10 bases. The CDR3 extends over 13 amino acids. Germline V gene data show CDR1 as GTSNPN and CDR2 as SVGIG (reference sequence). Trimming cost V 2 bases and J 10 bases; bases outside gene matches: 7. The CDR3 coding sequence is TGTGCCTGGAGTCGAGACAGGGGGCTTAGAGCTTTCTTT. Its translation is CAWSRDRGLRAFF.

The V gene is TRBV30, the J gene TRBJ1-2; perhaps TRBD1 as D (6 bases). This CDR3 contains 14 residues. From germline, CDR1 is GTSNPN and CDR2 SVGIG (reference sequence). V gave up 5 bases and J gave up 1 base, with 14 bases separating them. The CDR3 sequence: CAWLARGNNYGYTF. DNA of the CDR3: TGTGCCTGGCTTGCAAGGGGGAATAACTATGGCTACACCTTC.

Details on this clone: Relative to the germline gene, one junction end is altered; a read error may explain this. This chain joins TRBV7-9 and TRBJ2-1; 9 nucleotides align to TRBD2. The CDR3 runs 11 residues. Germline values: CDR1 SEHNR, CDR2 FQNEAQ (reference sequence). CDR3 nucleotides: TGTGCCAGCAGCCAAGGGACTAGCAATATCTTC. It yields the protein CASSQGTSNIF.

This chain uses TRBV18 with TRBJ2-3; perhaps TRBD1 as D (5 bases). This CDR3 has 13 residues. Germline loops: CDR1 KGHSH, CDR2 LQKENI. Trimming shortened V by 1 base and J by 3 bases, and 5 bases separated the two germline ends. Here the CDR3 DNA reads TGTGCCAGCTCACCACGACAGACAGATACGCAGTATTTT. Encoded protein: CASSPRQTDTQYF.

The rearrangement links TRBV6-5 to TRBJ2-7; D unresolved. CDR1 is MNHEY, CDR2 SVGAGI, per germline. This CDR3 has 15 amino acids. Trimming left V 7 bases short and J 2 bases short, with 18 bases between. The CDR3 DNA sequence: TGTGCCAGCACCAACCCTCCTACCACTACCTACGAGCAGTACTTC. Protein product: CASTNPPTTTYEQYF.

This clone showed up just once. The CDR3 loop reads CASGPSTLDQPQHF. CDR3 nucleotides: TGTGCCAGCGGACCCAGTACCCTCGATCAGCCCCAGCATTTT. The gene calls are TRBV7-2 and TRBJ1-5; D unclear. There are 14 residues in the CDR3. In germline, CDR1 is SGHTA, CDR2 FQGNSA. Trimming shortened V by 8 bases and J by 5 bases, and 16 bases separated the two germline ends.

The genes are TRBV2 and TRBJ2-2; D remains ambiguous. The CDR3 length is 14 residues. CDR1 is SNHLY, CDR2 FYNNEI, per germline. V was cut by 3 bases and J by 3 bases, with 8 bases left in between. Here the CDR3 reads CASSDYRYTGELFF. DNA for the CDR3: TGTGCCAGCAGTGATTACAGATACACCGGGGAGCTGTTTTTT.

The rearrangement links TRBV30 to TRBJ1-3; D is possibly TRBD1 (5 bases). The CDR3 is 19 residues long. V dropped 3 bases and J dropped 0 bases, with 24 bases sitting between them. Germline CDR1 and CDR2: GTSNPN and SVGIG (reference sequence). The CDR3 DNA is TGTGCCTGGAGCAAAGGACACCTTAACCCCCCAACCTCTGGAAACACCATATATTTT. It codes for CAWSKGHLNPPTSGNTIYF. Full variable domain (remainder filled in from reference TRBV30 and TRBJ1-3): SQTIHQWPATLVQPVGSPLSLECTVEGTSNPNLYWYRQAAGRGLQLLFYSVGIGQISSEVPQNLSASRPQDRQFILSSKKLLLSDSGFYLCAWSKGHLNPPTSGNTIYFGEGSWLTVV.

The chain employs TRBV18 and TRBJ2-7, with 11 bases matching TRBD1. Trimming cost V 4 bases and J 3 bases; bases outside gene matches: 8. Per the germline V gene, CDR1 is KGHSH and CDR2 is LQKENI. This CDR3 region has 16 residues. CDR3 DNA sequence: TGTGCCAGCTCACGAATCCGTGGGACAGGGGGCTACGAGCAGTACTTC. Translated, it gives CASSRIRGTGGYEQYF.

J is TRBJ2-1 and V is TRBV5-1; 7 bases map to TRBD1. This CDR3 comprises 15 residues. J was trimmed by 1 base and V by 2 bases; bases with no gene match: 3. The germline V gene has CDR1 SGHRS and CDR2 YFSETQ. CDR3 sequence reads: CASSFTGASYNEQFF. The CDR3 DNA sequence: TGCGCCAGCAGCTTTACAGGGGCATCCTACAATGAGCAGTTCTTC.

For this clone: The sample contains more than one DNA sequence encoding this CDR3. The V call is TRBV20-1, the J call TRBJ2-1; D is unclear. V was clipped by 6 bases and J by 1 base, with 4 bases between them. Germline lookup yields CDR1 DFQATT and CDR2 SNEGSKA (reference sequence). The CDR3 covers 11 residues. This CDR3 reads CSAPSYNEQFF. CDR3 coding DNA: TGCAGTGCCCCATCCTACAATGAGCAGTTCTTC.

This clone was seen once. The chain employs TRBV30 and TRBJ1-1, with 9 bases that match TRBD1. Per germline, CDR1 GTSNPN and CDR2 SVGIG (reference sequence). This CDR3 has 14 residues. V lost 3 bases to trimming and J lost 4 bases; unmatched junction nucleotides: 6. Here the CDR3 DNA reads TGTGCCTGGAGAACGACAGGGGGAGTCACTGAAGCTTTCTTT. It translates to CAWRTTGGVTEAFF. The complete variable domain, with remaining parts taken from reference TRBV30 and TRBJ1-1, reads SQTIHQWPATLVQPVGSPLSLECTVEGTSNPNLYWYRQAAGRGLQLLFYSVGIGQISSEVPQNLSASRPQDRQFILSSKKLLLSDSGFYLCAWRTTGGVTEAFFGQGTRLTVV.